This T cell receptor beta chain derives from a study of blood T cell repertoires in COVID-19. Study overall: Both acute and convalescent COVID-19 samples were obtained from the United States, Italy and Spain. Nucleic acid was either cDNA or gDNA, and it came from T cells, B-cell-depleted T cells, or PBMCs.

Authors' processing steps: Researchers report that nucleated cell counts were estimated from reference gene primer amplification. Repertoires were generated with immunoSEQ multiplex PCR, while TCRdb's copy carries only in-frame clones and drops some. D and trimming were read from the DNA, whereas the V and J calls and clone size are those reported in that table. Of about 250,000 clones listed, roughly 80% are singletons. V lost 1 base and J lost 2, with 9 bases in between. The CDR3 runs to 14 residues. The germline CDR1 and CDR2 sequences are SNHLY and FYNNEI. V usage is TRBV2 and J usage is TRBJ2-7, with D perhaps TRBD1 (6 bases). The receptor was isolated from a woman older than 75 with active or convalescent COVID-19. Sequenced: peripheral blood. CDR3 in DNA: TGTGCCAGCAGTGAAGGGACAGTAACCTACGAGCAGTACTTC. Protein product: CASSEGTVTYEQYF.